The sequence of this TCR beta chain was determined in a study of human T cells and chemical hapten exposure. It was the library that attached unique molecular identifiers to individual cDNA molecules. TCRdb ran MiXCR on the RACE reads and lists one entry per CDR3 protein. The table records some 350,000 distinct CDR3 sequences, about 6% of them present only once. Study-wide results and caveats: In comparison with controls, expanded TCRs gave rise to a significantly larger number of large CDR3 similarity clusters.

In this sample, this clonotype turned up once. Its cognate antigen is unknown. The time point was: patch test 2, 6 weeks after DPC sensitization. Treatment noted: therapeutic diphenylcyclopropenone sensitization with weekly scalp DPC. V lost 0 bases, J lost 5 bases, and 6 bases stayed unmatched. The CDR3 totals 15 residues. The germline V gene encodes CDR1 SGHRS and CDR2 YFSETQ. The receptor was isolated from a woman aged 18-29 years with alopecia areata. Some clones in this sample may be carry-over from other donors' samples. Specimen: whole blood, collected in connection with sensitization to the hapten diphenylcyclopropenone (DPC). The chain couples TRBV5-1 to TRBJ2-5; 8 nucleotides match TRBD2. The CDR3 nucleotides are TGCGCCAGCAGCTTGGCCCCGGGGGGGTCCGAGACCCAGTACTTC. Translated: CASSLAPGGSETQYF.